This TCR beta chain derives from a study of cytomegalovirus exposure and HLA in healthy donors. As for the study in general: Samples from HLA-typed donors yielded around 85 million unique TCRs in an early data release. Overall study results and limits: It has been reported that TCR beta sequences accurately predicted the HLA-A and HLA-B alleles of most subjects.

It was with 60 Vbeta and 13 Jbeta primers that the PCR ran. The repertoire was sequenced with immunoSEQ multiplex PCR; TCRdb's copy has only in-frame clones and lacks some. The sample gives approximately 130,000 clones, around four fifths of which show up once; roughly 1.3% is in the top ten. V lost 7 bases, J lost 10 bases, and 9 bases stayed unmatched. The CDR3 is 14 amino acids. The V gene's germline CDR1 is SNHLY and CDR2 FYNNEI. Note on this clone: The antigen is not known.

This rearrangement joins TRBV2 to TRBJ1-6; 8 nucleotides agree with TRBD1. Sequenced input: PBMCs. This receptor was taken from a woman in her 40s in good health and CMV-seronegative. In nucleotides, the CDR3 is TGTGCCAGCAACGGACAGGGCACATTCTCACCCCTCCACTTT. It specifies CASNGQGTFSPLHF. Combining the CDR3 with reference TRBV2 and TRBJ1-6 gives the whole variable domain EPEVTQTPSHQVTQMGQEVILRCVPISNHLYFYWYRQILGQKVEFLVSFYNNEISEKSEIFDDQFSVERPDGSNFTLKIRSTKLEDSAMYFCASNGQGTFSPLHFGNGTRLTVT.